This T cell receptor beta chain was documented in a study of Ad26.COV2.S vaccination and SARS-CoV-2 variants. At the level of the study: The donor was enrolled in the Ad26.COV2.S arm of the COV1001 trial. The authors gave Ad26.COV2.S intramuscularly, either once or twice 56 days apart.

This clone appeared a single time. Its target is not known. V gave up 4 bases and J gave up 7 bases, with 14 bases separating them. Germline-derived CDR1 and CDR2 are MNHEY and SVGEGT. CDR3 length: 13 residues. Here immunoSEQ multiplex PCR was the method, and the copy in TCRdb shows in-frame clones only, minus some. There are some 480,000 clones in the sample; approximately 88% occur only once, and about 13% lies in the top ten. General study points: Compared with placebo recipients, vaccine recipients had higher spike-specific TCR breadth. Considerable breadth of spike-specific CD8+ and CD4+ T cell responses has reportedly been documented following vaccination.

The sample's treatment: about 20 received Ad26.COV2.S at low or high dose, single or two shots; roughly five received placebo; per-sample allocation not given. Collection of the samples took place on day 63 after the first injection of vaccine or placebo. J is TRBJ2-7 and V is TRBV6-2 or TRBV6-3; no clear D gene. The sequence derives from a person between 18 and 65 years old who received the Ad26.COV2.S COVID-19 vaccine or a placebo. Sequencing was performed on peripheral blood, taken in a trial of Ad26.COV2.S vaccine versus placebo. The CDR3 protein is CASSWVKGLEQYF. The CDR3 nucleotides are TGTGCCAGCAGTTGGGTCAAGGGCTTGGAGCAGTACTTC.